This T cell receptor (beta chain) was identified during a study of T cell repertoires in ileal Crohn's disease. Study-level findings and limits: Compared with CD4 T cells, sorted CD8 cells carried more expanded clones. Clonality above 26.8% at surgery always came with endoscopic recurrence.

Generated by immunoSEQ multiplex PCR, the TCRdb table keeps only in-frame clones and is missing some. The sample holds approximately 13,000 clones, about two thirds seen once. This CDR3 is 13 amino acids long. The germline V gene encodes CDR1 SGHAT and CDR2 FQDESV (reference sequence). V gave up 7 bases and J gave up 7 bases; unmatched junction bases: 2. Patients were adults with ileal or ileocolonic Crohn's disease needing resection. This clone is labeled medium-sized. Its target is not known. Sequenced sample: ileal tissue. The receptor comes from an adult with Crohn's disease. The chain is built from TRBV11-1 and TRBJ1-6, with 9 bases identical to TRBD1. The CDR3 DNA follows: TGTGCCAGCAACAGGGGGCAAAATTCACCCCTCCACTTT. Residues: CASNRGQNSPLHF.